These T cell receptor beta chains were read from a single sample in a study of T-cell reconstitution after alpha-beta-depleted transplantation in children. TCRdb re-called the PCR reads with MiXCR, one entry per CDR3 protein. Of about 980,000 distinct CDR3 sequences in the sample, roughly 29% were seen once. The sequences come from PBMCs, mostly from graft donor cells, collected 360 days after TCRalphabeta/CD19-depleted stem cell transplant. These receptors came from a boy less than two years old who had a stem cell transplant for SCID, so the T cells may come from the graft donor. CDR3s include the opening cysteine and the closing phenylalanine or tryptophan. A D gene is named only where the DNA matches it firmly. The size entry is marked missing in some rows and otherwise reads once, few, many or a size class.

j_call v_call d_call clone_size cdr3_nt cdr3_aa
TRBJ1-5 TRBV6-9 TRBD1 few TGTGCCAGCAGTTTGGGTGGACAGGGCCCCAATCAGCCCCAGCATTTT CASSLGGQGPNQPQHF
TRBJ2-3 TRBV28 NA NA TGTGCCAGCAGTTTATCCCCAGGGGTAGGGGCGCAGTATTTT CASSLSPGVGAQYF
TRBJ1-6 TRBV4-1 NA few TGCGCCAGCAGCCAAGGGACCATCTATAATTCACCCCTCCACTTT CASSQGTIYNSPLHF
TRBJ1-1 TRBV4-1 TRBD1 NA TGCGCCAGCAGCCAACCTAACACAGGGGGCAATGAAGCTTTCTTT CASSQPNTGGNEAFF
TRBJ1-3 TRBV5-1 NA few TGCGCCAGCAGCCCATTGGACGGACCCGGCAACACCATATATTTT CASSPLDGPGNTIYF
TRBJ2-2 TRBV7-2 NA few TGTGCCAGCAGCTTAGACAGGATTCACACCGGGGAGCTGTTTTTT CASSLDRIHTGELFF
TRBJ2-1 TRBV2 TRBD1 NA TGTGCCAGCAGGCCGGGACAGGGGTTGTTGGATGAGCAGTTCTTC CASRPGQGLLDEQFF
TRBJ2-7 TRBV6-5 TRBD2 NA TGTGCCAGCAGTTCCCCCGGACTAGCGGTTAGCTCCTACGAGCAGTACTTC CASSSPGLAVSSYEQYF
TRBJ2-3 TRBV9 TRBD2 NA TGTGCCAGCAGCCGACTAGCATCCCCCGATACGCAGTATTTT CASSRLASPDTQYF
TRBJ2-5 TRBV5-1 NA NA TGCGCCAGCAGCTTGACAGGAATGGGGGAGACCCAGTACTTC CASSLTGMGETQYF
TRBJ2-1 TRBV6-5 NA few TGTGCCAGCAGTTCACTGATGAGGGGGAAAACGAATGAGCAGTTCTTC CASSSLMRGKTNEQFF
TRBJ2-1 TRBV4-1 TRBD2 NA TGCGCCAGCAGCCCGGGACTAGCGAGGGGGCTAGGACGCAATGAGCAGTTCTTC CASSPGLARGLGRNEQFF
TRBJ1-1 TRBV5-1 NA NA TGCGCCAGCAGTCGAGCGGGACGGATGAACACTGAAGCTTTCTTT CASSRAGRMNTEAFF
TRBJ2-1 TRBV25-1 NA NA TGTGCCAGCAGTGAGAGATTGACAGGCAATGAGCAGTTCTTC CASSERLTGNEQFF
TRBJ2-5 TRBV12-3/TRBV12-4 TRBD1 NA TGTGCCAGCAGCCCGGGACAGACAGAGACCCAGTACTTC CASSPGQTETQYF
TRBJ2-5 TRBV5-1 NA few TGCGCCAGCAGCTTGGGTCCGGGGACCCAGTACTTC CASSLGPGTQYF
TRBJ2-2 TRBV29-1 TRBD1 NA TGCAGCGTGGACAGGCAGGGGAACACCGGGGAGCTGTTTTTT CSVDRQGNTGELFF
TRBJ2-7 TRBV10-3 NA NA TGTGCCATCAGTGAGCGGGGAGGGGGGATCCCCTACGAGCAGTACTTC CAISERGGGIPYEQYF
TRBJ2-1 TRBV2 TRBD1 many TGTGCCAGCAGTGACCCGACACAGGGGACCTACAATGAGCAGTTCTTC CASSDPTQGTYNEQFF
TRBJ2-5 TRBV12-3/TRBV12-4 TRBD2 NA TGTGCCAGCAGTTTGAAACTAGCGGGGGGCGCCCAAGAGACCCAGTACTTC CASSLKLAGGAQETQYF
TRBJ2-5 TRBV5-1 NA NA TGCGCCAGCAGCTTGGAAGGTTTTATGGAGACCCAGTACTTC CASSLEGFMETQYF
TRBJ2-3 TRBV20-1 TRBD2 few TGCAGTGCTAGTCTTCTAGCGGGGGGGCCAGATACGCAGTATTTT CSASLLAGGPDTQYF
TRBJ2-1 TRBV6-1 TRBD1 NA TGTGCCAGCAGTCGGACAGGGGGCGCGGGAAATGAGCAGTTCTTC CASSRTGGAGNEQFF
TRBJ2-7 TRBV12-3/TRBV12-4 NA few TGTGCCAGCACTACCGTAGGCGAGCAGTACTTC CASTTVGEQYF
TRBJ2-5 TRBV5-1 NA NA TGCGCCAGCAGCTTGGGACAGCAGGGGACCCAGTACTTC CASSLGQQGTQYF
TRBJ2-3 TRBV11-1 TRBD2 NA TGTGCCAGCAGCTTAGCGCTAGGTAGCGGGCTCCGCACAGATACGCAGTATTTT CASSLALGSGLRTDTQYF
TRBJ1-1 TRBV5-6 NA once TGTGCCAGCAGCTGGGGCATCCTTGGAGGCGCTTTCTTT CASSWGILGGAFF
TRBJ1-1 TRBV24-1 TRBD1 NA TGTGCCACCAGTGATTCCTCGACAGGGTACACTGAAGCTTTCTTT CATSDSSTGYTEAFF
TRBJ2-7 TRBV12-3/TRBV12-4 NA NA TGTGCCAGCACCCTAATAGGACAGGGAGGGTACGAGCAGTACTTC CASTLIGQGGYEQYF
TRBJ2-7 TRBV4-2 TRBD2 NA TGTGCCAGCAGCCACCCACAGGGGCGGACTAGCGGGGGGTCCTCCTACGAGCAGTACTTC CASSHPQGRTSGGSSYEQYF
TRBJ2-3 TRBV4-2 NA NA TGTGCCAGCAGCCAGGGTCCGAGGTGGGGCACAGATACGCAGTATTTT CASSQGPRWGTDTQYF
TRBJ1-1 TRBV20-1 NA NA TGCAGTGCTAGAGAGGGGGCGGCGGGCACTGAAGCTTTCTTT CSAREGAAGTEAFF
TRBJ2-1 TRBV29-1 NA NA TGCAGCGCCGAGGGGCGTTTTAATGAGCAGTTCTTC CSAEGRFNEQFF
TRBJ2-7 TRBV2 NA NA TGTGCCAGCAGTGTTCGTGGTCCCTCCTACGAGCAGTACTTC CASSVRGPSYEQYF
TRBJ1-1 TRBV12-3/TRBV12-4 NA NA TGTGCCAGCAGTTTACATTGGTTGTCGGGGCGAGCTTTCTTT CASSLHWLSGRAFF
TRBJ2-2 TRBV7-9 NA NA TGTGCCAGCAGCTTCTCTAGCCGAACCGGGGAGCTGTTTTTT CASSFSSRTGELFF
TRBJ1-5 TRBV6-1 NA few TGTGCCAGCAAGGGGCGACAGGTCGGGCAGCCCCAGCATTTT CASKGRQVGQPQHF
TRBJ2-1 TRBV15 NA few TGTGCCACCAGCAGGGGACGAAGGGGGACAACTAATGAGCAGTTCTTC CATSRGRRGTTNEQFF
TRBJ2-1 TRBV6-5 TRBD2 NA TGTGCCAGCAGTTACTGGGCGGGGGAGTACAATGAGCAGTTCTTC CASSYWAGEYNEQFF
TRBJ2-7 TRBV12-3/TRBV12-4 TRBD2 few TGTGCCAGCAGTTTCGGGCGGGGGTGGTACGAGCAGTACTTC CASSFGRGWYEQYF
TRBJ2-1 TRBV29-1 TRBD1 few TGCAGCGTGGTCGGGACAGGTGAGCAGTTCTTC CSVVGTGEQFF
TRBJ2-5 TRBV12-3/TRBV12-4 TRBD1 NA TGTGCCAGCAGTTTAGCGGGACAGGCCCAAGAGACCCAGTACTTC CASSLAGQAQETQYF
TRBJ2-7 TRBV10-3 NA NA TGTGCCATCAGCGAGGCAGGGTGGAGGTCCTACGAGCAGTACTTC CAISEAGWRSYEQYF
TRBJ1-2 TRBV10-3 NA few TGTGCCATCAGTGTTGCAGGACTCTATGGCTACACCTTC CAISVAGLYGYTF
TRBJ1-5 TRBV3-1 NA NA TGTGCCTCCAGCAAAGGCGGAGCTTGTAGCAATCAGCCCCAGCATTTT CASSKGGACSNQPQHF